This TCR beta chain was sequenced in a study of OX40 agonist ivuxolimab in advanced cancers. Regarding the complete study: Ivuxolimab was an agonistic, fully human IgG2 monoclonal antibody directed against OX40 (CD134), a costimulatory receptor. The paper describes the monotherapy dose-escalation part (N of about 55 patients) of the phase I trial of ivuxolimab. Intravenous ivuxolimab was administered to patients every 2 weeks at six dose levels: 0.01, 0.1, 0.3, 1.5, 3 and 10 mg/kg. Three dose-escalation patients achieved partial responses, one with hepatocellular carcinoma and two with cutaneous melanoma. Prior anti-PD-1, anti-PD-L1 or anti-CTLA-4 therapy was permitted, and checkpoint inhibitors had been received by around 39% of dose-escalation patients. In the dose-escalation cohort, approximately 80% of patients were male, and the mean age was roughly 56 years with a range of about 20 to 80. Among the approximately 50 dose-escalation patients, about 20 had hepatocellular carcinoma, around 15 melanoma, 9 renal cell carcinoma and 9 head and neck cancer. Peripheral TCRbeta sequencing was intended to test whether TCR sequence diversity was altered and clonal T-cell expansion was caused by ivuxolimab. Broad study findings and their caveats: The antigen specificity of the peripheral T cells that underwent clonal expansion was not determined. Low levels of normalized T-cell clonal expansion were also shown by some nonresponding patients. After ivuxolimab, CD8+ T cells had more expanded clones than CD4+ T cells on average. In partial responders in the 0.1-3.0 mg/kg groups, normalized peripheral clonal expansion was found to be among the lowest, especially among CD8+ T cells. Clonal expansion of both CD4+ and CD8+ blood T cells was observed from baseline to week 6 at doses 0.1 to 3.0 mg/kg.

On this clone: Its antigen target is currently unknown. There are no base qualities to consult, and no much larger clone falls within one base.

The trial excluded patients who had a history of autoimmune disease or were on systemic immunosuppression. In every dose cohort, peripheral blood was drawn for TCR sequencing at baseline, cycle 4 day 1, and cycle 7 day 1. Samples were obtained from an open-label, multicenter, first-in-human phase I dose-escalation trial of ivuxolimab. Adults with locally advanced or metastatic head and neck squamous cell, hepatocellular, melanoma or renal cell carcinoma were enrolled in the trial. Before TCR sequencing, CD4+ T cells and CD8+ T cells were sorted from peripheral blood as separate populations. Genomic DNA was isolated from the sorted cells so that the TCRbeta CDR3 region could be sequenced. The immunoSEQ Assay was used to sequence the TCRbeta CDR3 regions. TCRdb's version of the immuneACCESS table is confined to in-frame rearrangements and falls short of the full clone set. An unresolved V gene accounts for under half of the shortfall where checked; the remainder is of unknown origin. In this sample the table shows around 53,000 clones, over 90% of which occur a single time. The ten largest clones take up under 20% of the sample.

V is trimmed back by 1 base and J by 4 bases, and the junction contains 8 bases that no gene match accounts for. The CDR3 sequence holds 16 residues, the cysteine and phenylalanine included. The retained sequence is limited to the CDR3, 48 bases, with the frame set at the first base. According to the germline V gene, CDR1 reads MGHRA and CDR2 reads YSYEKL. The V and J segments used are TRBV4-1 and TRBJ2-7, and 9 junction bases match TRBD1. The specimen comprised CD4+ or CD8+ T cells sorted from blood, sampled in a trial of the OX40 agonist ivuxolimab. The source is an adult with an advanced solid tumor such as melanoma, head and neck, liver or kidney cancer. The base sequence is TGCGCCAGCAGCCAAGGCCCGGGACAGGGAACGTACGAGCAGTACTTC. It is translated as CASSQGPGQGTYEQYF.